This TCR beta chain was captured in a study of blood T cells in healthy people across ages (dated by TCRdb to the mid-2010s). General notes on the study: In model experiments, template switching captured about one uniquely barcoded TCR beta cDNA molecule for every two T cells. Using deep sequencing normalized with unique cDNA molecular identifiers, the study measured how TCR beta repertoire diversity changes with age. The donors were divided into four age groups: young (average roughly 17 years), middle-aged (almost 40), aged (62) and long-lived (82). To avoid experimental bias, donors of different ages were randomly spread across the sequencing lanes. Using the same blood draw, the study looked at two additional independent replicas of 1 million unique cDNA reads for two donors, one aged 18 to 30 and the other aged 80 or older.

The investigation overall reported the following: Compared with the aged group, the long-lived group had more naive CD4+ T cells, fewer expanded clones and increased TCR diversity, suggesting age selection. There was a strong correlation between observed TCR beta diversity and the percentage of naive T cells measured by flow cytometry. Because donor CMV infection status was unknown, age-related changes in expanded clonotypes were potentially confounded. Estimates of total diversity from one million sequenced T cells were regarded as lower bounds and underestimates. As age increased, observed TCR beta diversity per million T cells dropped in a roughly linear way, and a significant reduction was already evident by age 40. Conclusive comparison of naive and antigen-experienced compartments was prevented by the profiling of bulk unsorted PBMCs.

Donors were roughly 40 systemically healthy Caucasian individuals from Russia aged roughly 6 to 95 years. Each donor gave 8 to 10 milliliters of peripheral blood, drawn into EDTA-treated Vacutainer tubes. PBMCs were isolated by Ficoll-Paque density-gradient centrifugation, with at least 6 million obtained per sample. Trizol reagent was used to extract total RNA from the PBMCs, yielding at least 5.5 micrograms per sample. Naive CD45RAhigh/CD27high T cell percentages were measured by flow cytometry on a PBMC aliquot from every donor. The method was 5' RACE. The sample was run on an Illumina HiSeq 2500. A second PCR of about 7 to 12 cycles was performed with a sample-barcoded 5' primer and a J-beta primer mix. Each TCR beta cDNA molecule received a unique molecular identifier from a template-switch 5' adaptor carrying 12 random nucleotides. At least 2.5 million CDR3-containing paired-end reads were obtained from each sample. All of the RNA was converted into first-strand cDNA using the Mint cDNA synthesis kit, with a TRBC-specific oligonucleotide serving as the primer. After uracil-DNA glycosylase treatment, a first 18-cycle PCR used universal primers M1SS and BC2_uni_R on all cDNA. Per the source publication's procedure: Normalization of each sample was performed by random selection of 1 million high-quality reads, each carrying a distinct molecular identifier. Instead of being binned into consensus sequences, reads with shared molecular identifiers were discarded. MiTCR, with a Q25 quality threshold and the strictest error-elimination algorithm, was used for CDR3 identification, clonotype clustering and error correction. Lower-bound total TCR beta diversity was estimated with a nonparametric unseen species model using Euler transformation. TCRdb reanalyzed the raw reads on its own, using fastp at Q25 for trimming and MiXCR for clone calling, and kept in-frame beta chains. Entries that share a CDR3 protein sequence are merged under the most common genes and DNA. None of the V and J calls come from the authors' own analysis; TCRdb made them. The sample yields about 1.1 million distinct CDR3 sequences; around two fifths were counted once. In total, the top ten clones hold over 10% of the sample.

From cysteine to phenylalanine, the CDR3 is 13 amino acids long. The CDR3 DNA has 39 bases and is translated from base 1. Cut back by 0 bases and 7 bases, the V and J ends lie 6 bases apart. The germline V gene (reference sequence) supplies CDR1 SEHNR and CDR2 FQNEAQ. As regards this clonotype: The antigen it binds to is not known. Qualities for individual bases were not recorded, and no much larger clone is one base off.

The sequenced sample was blood. The sequence was obtained from a man between 18 and 35 years old in good health. Rearrangement joined TRBV7-9 to TRBJ2-2; no confident D gene assignment can be made. The DNA sequence follows: TGTGCCAGCAGCTTAGCCGGGTACGGGGAGCTGTTTTTT. Its amino acids are CASSLAGYGELFF.